This TCR beta chain was recovered during a study of T cell responses to AZD1222 COVID-19 vaccine. Trimming took off 5 bases at V and 6 bases at J, with 14 bases between the two ends. CDR3 length: 14 amino acids. Germline lookup yields CDR1 SGHTA and CDR2 FQGNSA. Measured with immunoSEQ multiplex PCR; TCRdb has only the in-frame clones, and not every one. The data show around 65,000 clones, roughly 85% seen once. This chain uses TRBV7-2 with TRBJ2-1, with D possibly TRBD2 on 6 matching bases. The sequence came from an adult who received the AZD1222 COVID-19 vaccine. The sample here was peripheral blood, taken 28 days after the second AZD1222 dose. The CDR3 DNA reads TGTGCCAGCAGCCAAGGGACTCCCCCCAATGAGCAGTTCTTC. Translating gives CASSQGTPPNEQFF. Full variable domain (missing parts from reference TRBV7-2 and TRBJ2-1): GAGVSQSPSNKVTEKGKDVELRCDPISGHTALYWYRQSLGQGLEFLIYFQGNSAPDKSGLPSDRFSAERTGGSVSTLTIQRTQQEDSAVYLCASSQGTPPNEQFFGPGTRLTVL.